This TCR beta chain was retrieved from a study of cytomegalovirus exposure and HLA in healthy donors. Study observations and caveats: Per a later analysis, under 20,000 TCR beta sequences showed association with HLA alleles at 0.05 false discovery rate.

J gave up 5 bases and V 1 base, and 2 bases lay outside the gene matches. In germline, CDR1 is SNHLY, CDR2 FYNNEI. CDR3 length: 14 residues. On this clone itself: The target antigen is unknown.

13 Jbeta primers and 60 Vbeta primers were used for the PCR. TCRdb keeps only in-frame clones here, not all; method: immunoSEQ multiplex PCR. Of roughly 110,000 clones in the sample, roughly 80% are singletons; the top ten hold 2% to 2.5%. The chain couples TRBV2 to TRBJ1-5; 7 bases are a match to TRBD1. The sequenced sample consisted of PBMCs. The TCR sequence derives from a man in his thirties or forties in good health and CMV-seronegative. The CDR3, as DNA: TGTGCCAGCAGTGAAGGGGACAGCTATCAGCCCCAGCATTTT. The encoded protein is CASSEGDSYQPQHF.